This is a list of T cell receptor beta chains from one sample in a study of CD8 T cells in Susac syndrome. TCRdb called the immunoSEQ multiplex PCR reads again in MiXCR, with one record for every CDR3 protein. The sample consists of a few hundred thousand distinct CDR3 sequences, 85% of them appearing once. Specimen: CD8+ T cells from PBMCs. These receptors came from a human donor with multiple sclerosis. Both conserved end residues are part of each CDR3. The order of the fields is CDR3 protein, CDR3 DNA, D gene, V gene, J gene, CDR3 length. D genes are given only for firm matches.

CASSGGASTDTQYF	TGTGCCAGTAGCGGGGGCGCTAGCACAGATACGCAGTATTTT	TRBD2	TRBV12-3/TRBV12-4	TRBJ2-3	14
CASSLEAGGPNYGYTF	TGTGCCAGCAGCTTAGAAGCGGGCGGACCGAACTATGGCTACACCTTC	.	TRBV7-9	TRBJ1-2	16
CASSSRDRDLTGELFF	TGTGCCAGCAGCAGCCGGGACAGGGACTTAACCGGGGAGCTGTTTTTT	TRBD1	TRBV3-1	TRBJ2-2	16
CASSPPTSPAVDGYTF	TGTGCCAGCAGCCCACCGACCTCACCCGCCGTGGATGGCTACACCTTC	.	TRBV7-9	TRBJ1-2	16
CASSPEGFLNQPQHF	TGTGCCAGCAGCCCCGAGGGATTTCTGAATCAGCCCCAGCATTTT	.	TRBV28	TRBJ1-5	15
CAISDIGEEQYF	TGTGCCATCAGTGATATCGGGGAAGAGCAGTACTTC	.	TRBV10-3	TRBJ2-7	12
CGTYTDTQYF	TGCGGTACTTACACAGATACGCAGTATTTT	.	TRBV30	TRBJ2-3	10
CASSVDPGDTDTQYF	TGCGCCAGCAGCGTAGATCCGGGAGATACAGATACGCAGTATTTT	.	TRBV5-1	TRBJ2-3	15
CASSFLPTNTGELFF	TGCGCCAGCAGCTTCCTCCCGACGAACACCGGGGAGCTGTTTTTT	.	TRBV5-1	TRBJ2-2	15
CASSSDREDEQYF	TGTGCCAGCAGCTCAGACAGGGAAGACGAGCAGTACTTC	TRBD1	TRBV5-5	TRBJ2-7	13